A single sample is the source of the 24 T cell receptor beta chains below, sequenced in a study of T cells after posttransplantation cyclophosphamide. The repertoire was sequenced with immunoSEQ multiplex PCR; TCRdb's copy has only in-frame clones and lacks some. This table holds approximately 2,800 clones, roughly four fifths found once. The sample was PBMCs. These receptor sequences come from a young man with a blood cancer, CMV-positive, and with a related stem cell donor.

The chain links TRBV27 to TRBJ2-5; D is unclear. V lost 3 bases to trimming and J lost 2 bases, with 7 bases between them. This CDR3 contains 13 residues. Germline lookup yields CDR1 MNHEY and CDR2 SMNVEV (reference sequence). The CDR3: CASSFKRQETQYF. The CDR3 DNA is TGTGCCAGCAGTTTCAAGAGGCAAGAGACCCAGTACTTC.

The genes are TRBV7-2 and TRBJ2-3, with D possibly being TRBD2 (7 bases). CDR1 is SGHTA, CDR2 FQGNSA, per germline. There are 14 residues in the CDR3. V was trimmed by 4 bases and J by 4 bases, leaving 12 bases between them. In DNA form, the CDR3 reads TGTGCCAGCAGCTCAGTGGGGGGGCCAGATACGCAGTATTTT. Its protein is CASSSVGGPDTQYF.

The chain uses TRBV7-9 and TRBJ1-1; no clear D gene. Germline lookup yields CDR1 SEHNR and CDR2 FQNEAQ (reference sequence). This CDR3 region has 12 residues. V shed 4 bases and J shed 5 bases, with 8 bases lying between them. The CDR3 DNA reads TGTGCCAGCAGCTGGCCCGGGACTGAAGCTTTCTTT. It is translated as CASSWPGTEAFF.

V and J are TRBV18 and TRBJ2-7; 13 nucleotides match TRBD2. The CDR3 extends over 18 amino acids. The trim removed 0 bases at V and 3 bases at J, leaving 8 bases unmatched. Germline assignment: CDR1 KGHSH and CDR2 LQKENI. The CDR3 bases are TGTGCCAGCTCACCACCTGGGACTAGCGGGAAGAATGACTACGAGCAGTACTTC. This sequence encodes CASSPPGTSGKNDYEQYF.

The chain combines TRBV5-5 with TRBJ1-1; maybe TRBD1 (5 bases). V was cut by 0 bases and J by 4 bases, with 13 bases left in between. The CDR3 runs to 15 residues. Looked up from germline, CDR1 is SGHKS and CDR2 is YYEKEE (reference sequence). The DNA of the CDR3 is TGTGCCAGCAGCTTGGTGCAGGGCTTCGGCACTGAAGCTTTCTTT. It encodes CASSLVQGFGTEAFF. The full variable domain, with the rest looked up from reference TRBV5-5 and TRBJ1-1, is DAGVTQSPTHLIKTRGQQVTLRCSPISGHKSVSWYQQVLGQGPQFIFQYYEKEERGRGNFPDRFSARQFPNYSSELNVNALLLGDSALYLCASSLVQGFGTEAFFGQGTRLTVV.

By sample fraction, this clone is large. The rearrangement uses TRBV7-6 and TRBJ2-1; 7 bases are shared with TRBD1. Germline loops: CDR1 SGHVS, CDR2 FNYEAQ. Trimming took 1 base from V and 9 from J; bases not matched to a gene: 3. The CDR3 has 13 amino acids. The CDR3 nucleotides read TGTGCCAGCAGCTTAGGACAGGGCCCTGAGCAGTTCTTC. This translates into CASSLGQGPEQFF.

The DNA of the CDR3 is TGTGCCAGTAGCCAGGGGAATTCGGGCAATCAGCCCCAGCATTTT. Translated, it gives CASSQGNSGNQPQHF. The J gene is TRBJ1-5, the V gene TRBV19; a weak D match, TRBD1 (6 bases). The CDR3 has 15 amino acids. The V gene's germline CDR1 is LNHDA and CDR2 SQIVND (reference sequence). The V gene lost 6 bases and the J gene lost 2 bases, with 14 bases spanning the gap.

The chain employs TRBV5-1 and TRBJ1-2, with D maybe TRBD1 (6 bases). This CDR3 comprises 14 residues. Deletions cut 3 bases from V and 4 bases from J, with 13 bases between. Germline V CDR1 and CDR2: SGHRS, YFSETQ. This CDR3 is CASSYETGPYGYTF. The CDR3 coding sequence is TGCGCCAGCAGCTACGAAACAGGGCCCTATGGCTACACCTTC.

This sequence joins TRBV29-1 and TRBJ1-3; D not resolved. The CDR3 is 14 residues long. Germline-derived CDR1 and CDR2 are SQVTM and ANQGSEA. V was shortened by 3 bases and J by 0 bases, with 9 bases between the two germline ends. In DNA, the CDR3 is TGCAGCGTTGAGGTTTACAGCTCTGGAAACACCATATATTTT. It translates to CSVEVYSSGNTIYF.

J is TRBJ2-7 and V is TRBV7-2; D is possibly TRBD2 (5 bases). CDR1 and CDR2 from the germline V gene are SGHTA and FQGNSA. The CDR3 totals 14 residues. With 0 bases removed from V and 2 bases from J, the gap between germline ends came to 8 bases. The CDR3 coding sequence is TGTGCCAGCAGCTTAGCGGGAGTCGCCTACGAGCAGTACTTC. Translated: CASSLAGVAYEQYF.

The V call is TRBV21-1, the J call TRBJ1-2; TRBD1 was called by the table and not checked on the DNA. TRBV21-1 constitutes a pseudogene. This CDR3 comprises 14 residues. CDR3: CASSKEGQANGYTF. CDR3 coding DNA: TGTGCCAGCAGCAAAGAGGGACAGGCGAATGGCTACACCTTC.

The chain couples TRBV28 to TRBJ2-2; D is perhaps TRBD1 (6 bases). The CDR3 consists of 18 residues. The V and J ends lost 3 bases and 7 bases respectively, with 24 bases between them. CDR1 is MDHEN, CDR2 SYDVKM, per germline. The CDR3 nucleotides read TGTGCCAGCAGTTTCTGGCCCGACAGGCCGGGAAAGGGCGGGGAGCTGTTTTTT. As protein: CASSFWPDRPGKGGELFF.

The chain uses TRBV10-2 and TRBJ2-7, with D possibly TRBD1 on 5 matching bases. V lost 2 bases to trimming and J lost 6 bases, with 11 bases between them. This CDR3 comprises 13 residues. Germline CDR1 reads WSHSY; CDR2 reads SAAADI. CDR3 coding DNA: TGCGCCAGCAGTGAGGTTGTTAGGGGCGAGCAGTACTTC. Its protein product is CASSEVVRGEQYF.

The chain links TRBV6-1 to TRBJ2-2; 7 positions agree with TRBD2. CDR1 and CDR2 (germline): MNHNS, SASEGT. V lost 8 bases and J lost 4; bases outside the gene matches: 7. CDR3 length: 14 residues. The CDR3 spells CASALRTSTGELFF. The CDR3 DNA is TGTGCCAGCGCCCTCCGGACTAGCACCGGGGAGCTGTTTTTT.

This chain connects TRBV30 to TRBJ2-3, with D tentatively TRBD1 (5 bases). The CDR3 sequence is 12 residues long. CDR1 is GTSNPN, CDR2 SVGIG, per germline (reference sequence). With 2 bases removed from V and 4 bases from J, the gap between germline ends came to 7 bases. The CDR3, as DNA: TGTGCCTGGAGTCTCAGGGCAGATACGCAGTATTTT. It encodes CAWSLRADTQYF.

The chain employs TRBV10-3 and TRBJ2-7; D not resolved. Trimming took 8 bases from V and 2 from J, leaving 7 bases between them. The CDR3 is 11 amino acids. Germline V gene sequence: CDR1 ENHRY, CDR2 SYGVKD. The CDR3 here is CAIGAAYEQYF. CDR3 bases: TGTGCCATCGGTGCGGCCTACGAGCAGTACTTC.

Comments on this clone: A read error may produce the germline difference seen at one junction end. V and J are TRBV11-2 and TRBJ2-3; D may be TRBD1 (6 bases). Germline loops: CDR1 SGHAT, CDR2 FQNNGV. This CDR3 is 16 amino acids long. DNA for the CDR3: TGTGCCAGCAGCTTAGGCAGATGGGGACACACAGATGCGCAGTATTTT. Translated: CASSLGRWGHTDAQYF.

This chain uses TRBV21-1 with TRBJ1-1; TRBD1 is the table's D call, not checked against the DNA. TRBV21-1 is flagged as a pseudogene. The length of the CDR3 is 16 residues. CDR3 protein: CASSSDRDRFITEAFF. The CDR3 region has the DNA TGTGCCAGCAGCTCAGACCGGGACAGATTTATTACTGAAGCTTTCTTT.

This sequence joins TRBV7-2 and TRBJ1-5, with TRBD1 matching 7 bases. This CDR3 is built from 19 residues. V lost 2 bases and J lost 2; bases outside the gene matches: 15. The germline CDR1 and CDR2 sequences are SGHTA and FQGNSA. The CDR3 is CASSLRSAGIGQGNQPQHF. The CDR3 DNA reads TGTGCCAGCAGCTTAAGAAGTGCGGGTATTGGACAGGGCAATCAGCCCCAGCATTTT.

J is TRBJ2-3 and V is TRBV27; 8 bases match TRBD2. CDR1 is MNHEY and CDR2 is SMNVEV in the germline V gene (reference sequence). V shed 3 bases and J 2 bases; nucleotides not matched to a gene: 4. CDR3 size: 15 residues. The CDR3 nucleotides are TGTGCCAGCAGTTTTCGGGGGGGATTCACAGATACGCAGTATTTT. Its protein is CASSFRGGFTDTQYF.

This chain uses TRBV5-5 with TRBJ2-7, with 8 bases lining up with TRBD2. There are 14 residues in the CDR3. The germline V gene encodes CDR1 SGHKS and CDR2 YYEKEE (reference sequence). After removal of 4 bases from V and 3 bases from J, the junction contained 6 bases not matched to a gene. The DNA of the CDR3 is TGTGCCAGCAGCGGGAGCGGGAGAGTCTACGAGCAGTACTTC. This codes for CASSGSGRVYEQYF.

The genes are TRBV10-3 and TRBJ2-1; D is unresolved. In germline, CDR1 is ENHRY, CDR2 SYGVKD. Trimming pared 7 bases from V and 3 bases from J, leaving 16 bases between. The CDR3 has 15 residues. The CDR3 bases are TGTGCCATCATGCCTGACACGCAGGACTACAATGAGCAGTTCTTC. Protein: CAIMPDTQDYNEQFF.

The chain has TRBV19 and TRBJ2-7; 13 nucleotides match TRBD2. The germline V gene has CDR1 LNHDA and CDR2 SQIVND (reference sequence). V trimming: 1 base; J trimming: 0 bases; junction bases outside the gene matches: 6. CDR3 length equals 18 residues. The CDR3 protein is CASSIGGLAGPSSYEQYF. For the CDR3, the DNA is TGTGCCAGTAGTATAGGGGGACTAGCGGGACCCTCCTCCTACGAGCAGTACTTC.

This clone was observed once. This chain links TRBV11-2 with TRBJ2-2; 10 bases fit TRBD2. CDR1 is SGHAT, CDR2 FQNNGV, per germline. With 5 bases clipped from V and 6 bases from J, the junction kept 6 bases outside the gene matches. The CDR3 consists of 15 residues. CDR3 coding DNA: TGTGCCAGCAGCACACTAGCGGGAAGGGCCGGGGAGCTGTTTTTT. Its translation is CASSTLAGRAGELFF.